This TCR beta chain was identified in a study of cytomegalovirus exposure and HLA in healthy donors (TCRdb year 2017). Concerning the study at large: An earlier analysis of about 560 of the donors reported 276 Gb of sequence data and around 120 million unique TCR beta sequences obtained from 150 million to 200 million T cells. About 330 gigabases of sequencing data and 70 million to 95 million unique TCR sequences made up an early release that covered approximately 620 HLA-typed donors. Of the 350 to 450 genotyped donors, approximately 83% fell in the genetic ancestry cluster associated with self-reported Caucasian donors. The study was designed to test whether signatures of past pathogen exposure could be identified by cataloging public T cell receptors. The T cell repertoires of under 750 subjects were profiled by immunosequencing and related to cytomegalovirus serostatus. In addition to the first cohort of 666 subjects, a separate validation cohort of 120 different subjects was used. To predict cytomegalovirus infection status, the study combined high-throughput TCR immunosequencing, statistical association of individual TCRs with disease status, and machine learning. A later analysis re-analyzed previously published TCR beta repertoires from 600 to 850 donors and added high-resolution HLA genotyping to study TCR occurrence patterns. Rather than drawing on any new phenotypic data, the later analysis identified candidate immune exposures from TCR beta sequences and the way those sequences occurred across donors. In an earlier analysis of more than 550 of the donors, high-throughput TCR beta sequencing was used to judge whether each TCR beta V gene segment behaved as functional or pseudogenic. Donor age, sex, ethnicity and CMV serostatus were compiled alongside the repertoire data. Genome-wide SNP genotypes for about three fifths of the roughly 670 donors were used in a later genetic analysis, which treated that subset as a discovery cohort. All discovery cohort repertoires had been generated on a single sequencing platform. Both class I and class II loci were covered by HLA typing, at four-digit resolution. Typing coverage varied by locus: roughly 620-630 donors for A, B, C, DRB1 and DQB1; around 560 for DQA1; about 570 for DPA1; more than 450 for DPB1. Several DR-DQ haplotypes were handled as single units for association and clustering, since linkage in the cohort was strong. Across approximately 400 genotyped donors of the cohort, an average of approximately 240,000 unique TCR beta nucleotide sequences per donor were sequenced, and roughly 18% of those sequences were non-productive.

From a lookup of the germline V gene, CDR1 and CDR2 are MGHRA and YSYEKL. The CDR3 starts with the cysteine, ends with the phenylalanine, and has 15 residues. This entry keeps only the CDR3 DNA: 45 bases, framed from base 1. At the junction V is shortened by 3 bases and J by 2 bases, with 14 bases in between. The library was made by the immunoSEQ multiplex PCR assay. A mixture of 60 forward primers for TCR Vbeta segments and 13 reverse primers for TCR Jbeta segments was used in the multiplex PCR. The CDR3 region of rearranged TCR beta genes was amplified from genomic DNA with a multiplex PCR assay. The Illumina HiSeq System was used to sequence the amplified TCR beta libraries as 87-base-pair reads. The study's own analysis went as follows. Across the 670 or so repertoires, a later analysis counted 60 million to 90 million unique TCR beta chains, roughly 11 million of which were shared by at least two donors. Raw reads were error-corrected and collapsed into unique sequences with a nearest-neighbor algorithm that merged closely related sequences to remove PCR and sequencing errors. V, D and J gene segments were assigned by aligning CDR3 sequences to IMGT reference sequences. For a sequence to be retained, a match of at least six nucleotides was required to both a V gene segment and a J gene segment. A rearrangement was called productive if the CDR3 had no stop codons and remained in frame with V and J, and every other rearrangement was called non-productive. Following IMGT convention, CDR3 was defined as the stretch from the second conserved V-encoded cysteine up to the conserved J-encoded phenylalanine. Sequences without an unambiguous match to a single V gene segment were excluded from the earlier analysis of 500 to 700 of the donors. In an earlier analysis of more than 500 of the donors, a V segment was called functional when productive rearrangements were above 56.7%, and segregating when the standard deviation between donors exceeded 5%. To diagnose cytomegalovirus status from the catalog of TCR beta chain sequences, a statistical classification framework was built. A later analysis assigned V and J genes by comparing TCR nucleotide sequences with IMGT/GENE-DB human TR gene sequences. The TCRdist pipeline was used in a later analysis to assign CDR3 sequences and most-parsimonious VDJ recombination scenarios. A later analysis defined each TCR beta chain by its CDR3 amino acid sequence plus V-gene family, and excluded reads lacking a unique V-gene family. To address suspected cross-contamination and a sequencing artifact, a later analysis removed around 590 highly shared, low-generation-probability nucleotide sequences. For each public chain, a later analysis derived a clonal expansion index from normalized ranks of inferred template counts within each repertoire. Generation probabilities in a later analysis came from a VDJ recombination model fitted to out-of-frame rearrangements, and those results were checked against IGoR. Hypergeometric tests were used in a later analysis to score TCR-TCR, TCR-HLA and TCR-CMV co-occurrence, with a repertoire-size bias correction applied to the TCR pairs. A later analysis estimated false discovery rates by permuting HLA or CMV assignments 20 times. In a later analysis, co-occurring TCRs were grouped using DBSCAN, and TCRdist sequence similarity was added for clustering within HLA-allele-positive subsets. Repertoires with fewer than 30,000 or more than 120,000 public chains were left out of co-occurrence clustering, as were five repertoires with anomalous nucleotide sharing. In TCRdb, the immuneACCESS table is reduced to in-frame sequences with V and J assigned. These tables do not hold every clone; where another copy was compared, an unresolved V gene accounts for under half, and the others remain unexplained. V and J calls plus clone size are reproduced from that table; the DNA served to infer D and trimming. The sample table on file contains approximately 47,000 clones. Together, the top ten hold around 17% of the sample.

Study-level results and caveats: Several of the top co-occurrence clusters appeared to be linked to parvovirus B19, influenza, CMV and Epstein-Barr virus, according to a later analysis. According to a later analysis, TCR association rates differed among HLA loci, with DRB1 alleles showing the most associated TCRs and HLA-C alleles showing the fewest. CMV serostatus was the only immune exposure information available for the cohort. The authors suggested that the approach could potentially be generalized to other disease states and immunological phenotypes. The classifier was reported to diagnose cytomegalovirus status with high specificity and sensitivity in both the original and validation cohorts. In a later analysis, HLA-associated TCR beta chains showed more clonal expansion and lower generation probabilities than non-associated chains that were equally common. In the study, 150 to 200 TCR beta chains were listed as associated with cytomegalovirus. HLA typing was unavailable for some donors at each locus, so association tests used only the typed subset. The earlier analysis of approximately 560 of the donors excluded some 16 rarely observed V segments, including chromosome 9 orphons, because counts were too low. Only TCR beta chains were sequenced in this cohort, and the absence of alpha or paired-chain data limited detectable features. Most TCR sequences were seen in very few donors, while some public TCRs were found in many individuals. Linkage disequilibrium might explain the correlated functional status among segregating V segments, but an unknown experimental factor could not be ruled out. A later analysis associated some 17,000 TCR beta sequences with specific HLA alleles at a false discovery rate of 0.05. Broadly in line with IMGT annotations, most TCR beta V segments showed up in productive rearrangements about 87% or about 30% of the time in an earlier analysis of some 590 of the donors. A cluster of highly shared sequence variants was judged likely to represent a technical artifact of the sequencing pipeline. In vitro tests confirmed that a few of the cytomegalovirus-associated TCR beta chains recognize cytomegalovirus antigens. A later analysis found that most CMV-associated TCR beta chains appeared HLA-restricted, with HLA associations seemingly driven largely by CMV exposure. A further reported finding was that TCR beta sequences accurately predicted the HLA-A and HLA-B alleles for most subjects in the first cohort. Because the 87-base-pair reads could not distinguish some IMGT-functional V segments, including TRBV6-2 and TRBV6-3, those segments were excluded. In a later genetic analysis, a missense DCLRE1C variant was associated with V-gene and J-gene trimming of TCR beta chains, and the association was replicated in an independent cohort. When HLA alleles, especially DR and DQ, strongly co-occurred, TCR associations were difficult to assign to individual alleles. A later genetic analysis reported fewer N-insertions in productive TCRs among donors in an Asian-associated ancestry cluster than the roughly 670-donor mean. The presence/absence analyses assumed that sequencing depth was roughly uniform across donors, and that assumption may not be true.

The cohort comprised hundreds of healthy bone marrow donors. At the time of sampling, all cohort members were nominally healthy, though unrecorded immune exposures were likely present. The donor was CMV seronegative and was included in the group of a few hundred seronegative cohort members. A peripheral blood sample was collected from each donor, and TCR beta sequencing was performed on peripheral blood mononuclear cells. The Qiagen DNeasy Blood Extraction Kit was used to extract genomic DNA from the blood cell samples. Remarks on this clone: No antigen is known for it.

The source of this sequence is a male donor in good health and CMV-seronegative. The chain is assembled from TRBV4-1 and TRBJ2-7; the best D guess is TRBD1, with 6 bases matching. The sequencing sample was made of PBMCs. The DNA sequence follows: TGCGCCAGCAGCCATACCAGGGGCTTGGCCTACGAGCAGTACTTC. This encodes CASSHTRGLAYEQYF.